The table lists the clone carrying this T cell receptor (delta chain) with a few counts. TCRdb attributes to this sequence the protein of a much larger clone, which differs from the DNA translation at residue 4; a read error is likely, and the protein displayed is translated from the DNA. These data belong to a study of gamma-delta T cells after stem cell transplantation. This CDR3 spans 20 amino acids. Germline loops: CDR1 TSWWSYY, CDR2 QGS. TCRdb called clones from the RT-PCR reads again using CATT. The sample contains roughly 1,600 delta-chain clones, 4% to 4.5% of which appear only once. The receptor was isolated from a human donor. It is not recorded whose cells these are; they may come from a transplant donor. V is TRDV1 and J is TRDJ1, with 12 positions matching TRDD3. The sample comprised gamma-delta T cells. For the CDR3, the DNA is TGTGCTCTTGAGGAACCGCAGGTCTCTGGGGGATACGCCTACACCGATAAACTCATCTTT. It translates to CALEEPQVSGGYAYTDKLIF.